Sequencing of this T cell receptor (beta chain) was carried out in a study of technical replicates of blood from several donors. This table comes from immunoSEQ multiplex PCR, and its TCRdb copy is limited to in-frame clones, with some not included. This table has tens of thousands of clones, just over 95% appearing once. CDR1 is MDHEN, CDR2 SYDVKM, per germline. The ends were cut back, 9 bases at V and 1 base at J, with 7 bases in the middle. CDR3 length: 11 amino acids. Sequenced input: T cells isolated from PBMCs. The clonotype was recovered from a human donor in good health. The chain joins TRBV28 to TRBJ2-7; D ambiguous. CDR3 DNA sequence: TGTGCCAGTCAGGTTTCCTACGAGCAGTACTTC. Translating it yields CASQVSYEQYF.